This T cell receptor beta chain was documented in a study of vaccination and CD4 T cells after COVID-19. From germline, CDR1 is MRHNA and CDR2 SNTAGT. V gave up 4 bases and J gave up 4 bases, with 14 bases separating them. The CDR3 contains 15 residues. Stated treatment: roughly ten-day PBMC culture with coronavirus spike peptide pools or control peptides (ViraFEST assay). The Oncomine TCR Beta short-read assay was applied to DNA of cultured CD4+ T cells. TCRdb processed the PCR reads anew with MiXCR; each CDR3 protein has one entry. Among about 20,000 distinct CDR3 sequences listed, roughly 51% were seen once. This clonotype has just a few counts. Its antigen is still unknown.

The TCR was taken from a human donor who had recovered from COVID-19. Sequenced input: CD4+ T cells from blood, cultured in vitro. The chain joins TRBV6-4 to TRBJ2-1; TRBD1 is a possible D gene (6 bases). CDR3 nucleotide sequence: TGTGCCAGCAGTGCCGACAGGCTGAATTACAATGAGCAGTTCTTC. Protein sequence: CASSADRLNYNEQFF.